This TCR beta chain came from a study of Graves' ophthalmopathy and Graves' hyperthyroidism. General study findings and limits: Most expanded clonotypes from thyroid (those above 0.001 frequency) were also found in blood.

A few counts support this clonotype. What it binds is unknown. The junction and the germline gene differ at one end; a read error may be behind it. Scientists amplified the TCR beta CDR3 regions from RNA transcripts. The first round was an RT-PCR with HTBI primers, and the second round was a multiplex PCR. TCRdb passed the multiplex PCR reads through MiXCR, listing each CDR3 protein once. The sample shows roughly 420,000 distinct CDR3 sequences, around 21% of them seen only once. Sampling over 8 ml of fresh peripheral blood provided the PBMCs. The germline CDR1 and CDR2 sequences are MNHEY and SVGEGT. This CDR3 contains 18 residues.

The V call is TRBV6-2 or TRBV6-3, the J call TRBJ2-2; 8 bases match TRBD1. The specimen sequenced was peripheral blood. This TCR was sampled from a woman aged 18-30 years with stable Graves' hyperthyroidism. CDR3 amino acids: CASSYSVDRGPNTGEQFF. Written as DNA, the CDR3 is TGTGCCAGCAGTTACTCGGTTGACAGGGGTCCCAACACCGGGGAGCAGTTTTTT.